The T cell receptor (beta chain) under discussion was sequenced for a study of cytomegalovirus exposure and HLA in healthy donors. Overall study findings and caveats: Prior analysis indicated that the majority of TCR beta V segments exhibited productivity approximately 87% or approximately 30% of the time. Reported performance of the classifier showed diagnosis of cytomegalovirus status with high specificity and sensitivity. Researchers counted 164 TCR beta chains as cytomegalovirus-associated.

Healthy individuals who donated bone marrow served as the donors. With respect to this clone: What it recognizes is unknown.

CDR1 is LNHDA, CDR2 SQIVND, per germline (reference sequence). V dropped 4 bases and J dropped 4; count of bases not matched to a gene: 3. This CDR3 is built from 15 residues. Both 60 Vbeta primers and 13 Jbeta primers went into the PCR. Only in-frame clones appear in the TCRdb table, and some are missing; sequencing was by immunoSEQ multiplex PCR. The sample lists some 180,000 clones, roughly 9.4% occurring once. This clonotype was sampled from a woman in her 30s in good health and CMV-seropositive. The J gene is TRBJ2-4, the V gene TRBV19; 11 bases match TRBD1. Sequencing was done on a sample of PBMCs. This chain's CDR3 is CASSTGTGGKNIQYF. The CDR3 nucleotides read TGTGCCAGTAGTACCGGGACAGGGGGTAAAAACATTCAGTACTTC. Variable domain in full (rest from reference TRBV19 and TRBJ2-4): DGGITQSPKYLFRKEGQNVTLSCEQNLNHDAMYWYRQDPGQGLRLIYYSQIVNDFQKGDIAEGYSVSREKKESFPLTVTSAQKNPTAFYLCASSTGTGGKNIQYFGAGTRLSVL.